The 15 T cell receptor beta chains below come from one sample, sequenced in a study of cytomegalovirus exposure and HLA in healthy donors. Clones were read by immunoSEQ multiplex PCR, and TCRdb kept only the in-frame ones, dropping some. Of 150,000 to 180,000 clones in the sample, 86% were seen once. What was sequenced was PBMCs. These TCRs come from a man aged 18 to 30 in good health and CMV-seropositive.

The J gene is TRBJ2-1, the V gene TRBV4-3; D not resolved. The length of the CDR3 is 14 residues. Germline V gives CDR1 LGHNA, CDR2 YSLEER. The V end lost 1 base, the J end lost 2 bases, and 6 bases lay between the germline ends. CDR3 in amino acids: CASSQVVAYNEQFF. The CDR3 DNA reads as TGCGCCAGCAGCCAAGTGGTAGCCTACAATGAGCAGTTCTTC.

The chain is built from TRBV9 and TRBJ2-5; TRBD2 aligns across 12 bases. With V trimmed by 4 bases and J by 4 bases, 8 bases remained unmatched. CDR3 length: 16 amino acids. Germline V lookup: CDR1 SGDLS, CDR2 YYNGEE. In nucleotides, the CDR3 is TGTGCCAGCAGCTACTCTAGCGGGAGGGTGGGAGAGACCCAGTACTTC. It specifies CASSYSSGRVGETQYF.

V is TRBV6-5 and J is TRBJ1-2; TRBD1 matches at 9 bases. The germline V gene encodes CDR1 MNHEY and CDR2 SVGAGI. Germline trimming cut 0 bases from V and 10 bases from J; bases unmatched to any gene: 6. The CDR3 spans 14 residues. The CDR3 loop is CASSYSMGQGPYTF. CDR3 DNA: TGTGCCAGCAGTTACTCAATGGGACAGGGCCCCTACACCTTC.

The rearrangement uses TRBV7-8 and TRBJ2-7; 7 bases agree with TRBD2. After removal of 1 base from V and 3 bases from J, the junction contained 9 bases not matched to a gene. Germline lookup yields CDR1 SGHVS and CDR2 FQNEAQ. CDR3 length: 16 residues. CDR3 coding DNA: TGTGCCAGCAGCTTAGGACGAGCAGCGGGGTTCTACGAGCAGTACTTC. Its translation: CASSLGRAAGFYEQYF.

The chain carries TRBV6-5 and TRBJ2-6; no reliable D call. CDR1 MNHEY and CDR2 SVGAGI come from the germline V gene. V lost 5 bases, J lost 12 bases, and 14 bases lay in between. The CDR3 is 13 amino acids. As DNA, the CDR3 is TGTGCCAGCAGTCCGACATCATTAGGCGTCCTGACTTTC. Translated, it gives CASSPTSLGVLTF.

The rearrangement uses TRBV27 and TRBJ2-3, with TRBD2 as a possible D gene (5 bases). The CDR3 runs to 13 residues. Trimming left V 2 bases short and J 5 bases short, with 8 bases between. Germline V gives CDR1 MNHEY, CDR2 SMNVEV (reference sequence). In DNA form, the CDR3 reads TGTGCCAGCAGTTTAACCACTAGAGATACGCAGTATTTT. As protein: CASSLTTRDTQYF.

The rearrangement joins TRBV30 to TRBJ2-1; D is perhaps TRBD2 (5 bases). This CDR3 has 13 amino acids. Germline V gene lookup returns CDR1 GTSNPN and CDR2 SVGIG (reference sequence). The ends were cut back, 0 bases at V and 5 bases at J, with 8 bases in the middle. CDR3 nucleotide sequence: TGTGCCTGGAGTGTCTACGGGGACAATGAGCAGTTCTTC. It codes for CAWSVYGDNEQFF.

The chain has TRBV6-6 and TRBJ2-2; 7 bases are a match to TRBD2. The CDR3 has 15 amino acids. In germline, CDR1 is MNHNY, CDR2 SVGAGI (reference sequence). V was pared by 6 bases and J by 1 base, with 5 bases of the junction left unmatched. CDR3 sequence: CASRDGGENTGELFF. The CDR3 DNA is TGTGCCAGCAGGGATGGGGGGGAGAACACCGGGGAGCTGTTTTTT.

The CDR3 spells CASSLASLAVHEQFF. Here the CDR3 DNA reads TGTGCCAGCAGCTTAGCGTCACTAGCGGTCCATGAGCAGTTCTTC. The chain recombines TRBV7-2 with TRBJ2-1, with 8 bases aligning to TRBD2. Trimming removed 0 bases from V and 8 bases from J; junction bases left unmatched: 6. Germline V gene lookup returns CDR1 SGHTA and CDR2 FQGNSA. The CDR3 runs 15 residues.

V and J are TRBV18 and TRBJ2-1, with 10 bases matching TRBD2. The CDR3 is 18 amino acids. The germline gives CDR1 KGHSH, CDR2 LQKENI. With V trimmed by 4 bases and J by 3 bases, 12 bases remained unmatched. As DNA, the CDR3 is TGTGCCAGCTCACAAGCCCCGCTAGCGGGAGTTGACTACAATGAGCAGTTCTTC. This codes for CASSQAPLAGVDYNEQFF.

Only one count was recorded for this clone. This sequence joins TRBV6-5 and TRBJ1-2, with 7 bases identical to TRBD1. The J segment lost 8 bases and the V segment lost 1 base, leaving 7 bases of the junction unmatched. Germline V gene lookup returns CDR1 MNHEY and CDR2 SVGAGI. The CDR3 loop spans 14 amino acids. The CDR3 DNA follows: TGTGCCAGCAGTTACTTGGATAACAGGGGCGGCTACACCTTC. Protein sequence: CASSYLDNRGGYTF.

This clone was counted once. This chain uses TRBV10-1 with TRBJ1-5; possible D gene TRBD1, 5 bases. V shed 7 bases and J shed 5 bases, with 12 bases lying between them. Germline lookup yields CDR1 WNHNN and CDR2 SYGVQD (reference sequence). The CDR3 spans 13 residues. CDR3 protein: CASKRGADQPQHF. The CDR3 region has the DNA TGCGCCAGCAAAAGGGGCGCAGATCAGCCCCAGCATTTT.

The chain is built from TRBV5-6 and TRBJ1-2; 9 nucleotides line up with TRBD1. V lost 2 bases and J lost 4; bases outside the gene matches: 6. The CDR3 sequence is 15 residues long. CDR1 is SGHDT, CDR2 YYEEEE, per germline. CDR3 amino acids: CASSFAGQGSYGYTF. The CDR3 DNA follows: TGTGCCAGCAGCTTTGCGGGACAGGGAAGCTATGGCTACACCTTC.

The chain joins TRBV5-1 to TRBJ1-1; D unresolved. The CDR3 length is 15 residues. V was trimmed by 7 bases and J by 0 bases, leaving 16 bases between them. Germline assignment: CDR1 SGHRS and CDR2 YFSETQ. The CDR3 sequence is CASRLLGGMNTEAFF. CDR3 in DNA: TGCGCCAGCCGTCTTCTCGGCGGAATGAACACTGAAGCTTTCTTT.

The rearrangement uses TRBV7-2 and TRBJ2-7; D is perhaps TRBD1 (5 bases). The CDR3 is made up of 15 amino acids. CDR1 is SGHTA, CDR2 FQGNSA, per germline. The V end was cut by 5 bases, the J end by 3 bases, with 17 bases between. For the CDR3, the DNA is TGTGCCAGCAGCAATAATTTGGGGCCTCTCTACGAGCAGTACTTC. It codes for CASSNNLGPLYEQYF.